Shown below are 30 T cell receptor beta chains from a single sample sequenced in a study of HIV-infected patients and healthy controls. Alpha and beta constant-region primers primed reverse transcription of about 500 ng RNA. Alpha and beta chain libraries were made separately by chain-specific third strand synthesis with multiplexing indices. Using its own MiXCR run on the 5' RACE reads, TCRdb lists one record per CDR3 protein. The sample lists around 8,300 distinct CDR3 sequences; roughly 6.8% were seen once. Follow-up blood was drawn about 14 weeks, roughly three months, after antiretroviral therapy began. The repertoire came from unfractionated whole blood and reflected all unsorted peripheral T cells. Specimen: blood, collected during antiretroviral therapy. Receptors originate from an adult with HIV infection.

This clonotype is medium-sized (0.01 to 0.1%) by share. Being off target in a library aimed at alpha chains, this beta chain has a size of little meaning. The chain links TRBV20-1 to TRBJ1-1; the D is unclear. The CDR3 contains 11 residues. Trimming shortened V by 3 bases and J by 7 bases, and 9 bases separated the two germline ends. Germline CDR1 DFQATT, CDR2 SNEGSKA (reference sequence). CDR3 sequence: CSARKLYEAFF. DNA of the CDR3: TGCAGTGCTAGGAAACTCTATGAAGCTTTCTTT.

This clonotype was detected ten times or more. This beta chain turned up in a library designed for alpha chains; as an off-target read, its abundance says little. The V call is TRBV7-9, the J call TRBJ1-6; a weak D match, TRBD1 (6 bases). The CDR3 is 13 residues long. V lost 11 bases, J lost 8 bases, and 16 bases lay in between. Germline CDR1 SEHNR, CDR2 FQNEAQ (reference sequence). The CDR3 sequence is CAVQGEVDSPLHF. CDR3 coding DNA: TGTGCCGTACAGGGAGAGGTTGATTCACCCCTCCACTTT.

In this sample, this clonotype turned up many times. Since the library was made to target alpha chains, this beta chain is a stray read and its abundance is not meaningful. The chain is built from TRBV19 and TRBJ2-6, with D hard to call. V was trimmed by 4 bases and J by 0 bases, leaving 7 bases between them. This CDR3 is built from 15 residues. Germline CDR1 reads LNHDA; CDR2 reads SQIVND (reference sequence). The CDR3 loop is CASSNGISGANVLTF. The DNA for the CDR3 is TGTGCCAGTAGTAATGGGATCTCTGGGGCCAACGTCCTGACTTTC.

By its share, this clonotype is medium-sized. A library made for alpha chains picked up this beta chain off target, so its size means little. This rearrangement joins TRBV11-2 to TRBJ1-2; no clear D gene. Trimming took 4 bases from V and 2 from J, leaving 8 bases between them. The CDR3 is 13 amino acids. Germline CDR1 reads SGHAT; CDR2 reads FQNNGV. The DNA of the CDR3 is TGTGCCAGCAGCTCCCAGGAGAACTATGGCTACACCTTC. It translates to CASSSQENYGYTF. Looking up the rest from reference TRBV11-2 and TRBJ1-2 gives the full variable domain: EAGVAQSPRYKIIEKRQSVAFWCNPISGHATLYWYQQILGQGPKLLIQFQNNGVVDDSQLPKDRFSAERLKGVDSTLKIQPAKLEDSAVYLCASSSQENYGYTFGSGTRLTVV.

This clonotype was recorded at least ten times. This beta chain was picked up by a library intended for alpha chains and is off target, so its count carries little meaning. CDR3 in amino acids: CASSEMQTKQFF. In DNA, the CDR3 is TGCGCCAGCAGTGAGATGCAGACGAAGCAGTTCTTC. This chain joins TRBV10-2 and TRBJ2-1; D unclear. Germline V gene data show CDR1 as WSHSY and CDR2 as SAAADI. V was shortened by 2 bases and J by 11 bases, with 10 bases between the two germline ends. The CDR3 loop spans 12 amino acids.

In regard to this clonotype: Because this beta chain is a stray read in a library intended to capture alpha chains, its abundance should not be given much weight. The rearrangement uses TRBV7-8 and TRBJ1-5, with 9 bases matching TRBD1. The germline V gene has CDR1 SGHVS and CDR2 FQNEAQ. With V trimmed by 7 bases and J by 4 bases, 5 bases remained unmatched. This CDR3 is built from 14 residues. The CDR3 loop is CASTLGTGNQPQHF. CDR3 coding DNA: TGTGCCAGCACCCTAGGGACAGGGAATCAGCCCCAGCATTTT. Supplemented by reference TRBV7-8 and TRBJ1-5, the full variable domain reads GAGVSQSPRYKVAKRGQDVALRCDPISGHVSLFWYQQALGQGPEFLTYFQNEAQLDKSGLPSDRFFAERPEGSVSTLKIQRTQQEDSAVYLCASTLGTGNQPQHFGDGTRLSIL.

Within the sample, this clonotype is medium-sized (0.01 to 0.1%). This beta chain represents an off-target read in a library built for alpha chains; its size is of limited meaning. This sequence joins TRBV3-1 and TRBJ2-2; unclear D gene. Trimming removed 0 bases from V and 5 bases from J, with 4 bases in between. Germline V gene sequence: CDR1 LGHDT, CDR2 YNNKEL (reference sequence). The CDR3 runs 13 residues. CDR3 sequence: CASSQDRTGELFF. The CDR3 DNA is TGTGCCAGCAGCCAAGATAGGACCGGGGAGCTGTTTTTT.

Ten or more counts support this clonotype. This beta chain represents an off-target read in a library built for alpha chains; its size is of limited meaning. The CDR3 is CASSYGGEQFF. The CDR3 nucleotides read TGTGCCAGCAGTTACGGGGGTGAGCAGTTCTTC. The chain recombines TRBV6-5 with TRBJ2-1; D is perhaps TRBD1 or TRBD2 (5 bases each). In germline, CDR1 is MNHEY, CDR2 SVGAGI. Trimming removed 2 bases from V and 9 bases from J, with 5 bases in between. The CDR3 loop spans 11 amino acids.

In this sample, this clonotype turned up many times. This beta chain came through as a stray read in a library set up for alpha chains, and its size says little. CDR3 region: CASRLRQGINSPLHF. In DNA, the CDR3 is TGTGCCAGCAGACTAAGACAGGGGATTAATTCACCCCTCCACTTT. This chain joins TRBV6-5 and TRBJ1-6, with 8 bases identical to TRBD1. This CDR3 has 15 residues. Trimming removed 6 bases from V and 6 bases from J; junction bases left unmatched: 7. Germline V gene data show CDR1 as MNHEY and CDR2 as SVGAGI.

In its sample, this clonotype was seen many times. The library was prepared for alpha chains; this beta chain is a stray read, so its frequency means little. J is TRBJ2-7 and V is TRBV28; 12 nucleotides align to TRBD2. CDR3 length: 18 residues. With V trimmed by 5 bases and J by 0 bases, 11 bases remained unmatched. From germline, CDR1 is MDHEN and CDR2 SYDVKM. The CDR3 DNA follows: TGTGCCAGCAGTCTTTACTATCGGACTAGCGGGAACTCCTACGAGCAGTACTTC. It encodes CASSLYYRTSGNSYEQYF.

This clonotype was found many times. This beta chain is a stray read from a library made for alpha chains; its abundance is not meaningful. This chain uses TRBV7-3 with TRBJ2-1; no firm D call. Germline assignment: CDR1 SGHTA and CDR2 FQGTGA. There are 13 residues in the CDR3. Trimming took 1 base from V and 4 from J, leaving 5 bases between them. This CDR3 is CASSLIPYNEQFF. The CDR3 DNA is TGTGCCAGCAGCTTAATCCCGTACAATGAGCAGTTCTTC. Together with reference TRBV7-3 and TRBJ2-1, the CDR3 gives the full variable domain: GAGVSQTPSNKVTEKGKYVELRCDPISGHTALYWYRQSLGQGPEFLIYFQGTGAADDSGLPNDRFFAVRPEGSVSTLKIQRTERGDSAVYLCASSLIPYNEQFFGPGTRLTVL.

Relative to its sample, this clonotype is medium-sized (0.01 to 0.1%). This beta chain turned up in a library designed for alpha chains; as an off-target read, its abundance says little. The CDR3 is CASSRSGGDTDTQYF. CDR3 bases: TGTGCCAGCAGCCGGAGCGGGGGGGACACAGATACGCAGTATTTT. V usage is TRBV7-2 and J usage is TRBJ2-3; TRBD2 matches 10 bases. Germline values: CDR1 SGHTA, CDR2 FQGNSA. The CDR3 length is 15 residues. J lost 2 bases, V lost 5 bases, and 4 bases had no gene match.

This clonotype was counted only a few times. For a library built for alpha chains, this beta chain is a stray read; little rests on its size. The CDR3 spells CAWTPGRYEQYF. The CDR3 coding sequence is TGTGCCTGGACCCCGGGACGGTACGAGCAGTACTTC. The rearrangement links TRBV30 to TRBJ2-7; D may match TRBD1 or TRBD2 (5 bases each). Between the trimmed V and J ends, which lost 4 bases and 4 bases, there was a span of 11 bases. The CDR3 has 12 residues. From germline, CDR1 is GTSNPN and CDR2 SVGIG (reference sequence).

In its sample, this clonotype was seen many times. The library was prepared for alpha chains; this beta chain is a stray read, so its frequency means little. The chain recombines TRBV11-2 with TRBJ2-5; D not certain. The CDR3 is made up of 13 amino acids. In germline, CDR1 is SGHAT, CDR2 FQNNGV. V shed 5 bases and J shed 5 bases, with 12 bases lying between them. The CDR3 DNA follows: TGTGCCAGCAGCCCTGGGCCCGGGGAGACCCAGTACTTC. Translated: CASSPGPGETQYF.

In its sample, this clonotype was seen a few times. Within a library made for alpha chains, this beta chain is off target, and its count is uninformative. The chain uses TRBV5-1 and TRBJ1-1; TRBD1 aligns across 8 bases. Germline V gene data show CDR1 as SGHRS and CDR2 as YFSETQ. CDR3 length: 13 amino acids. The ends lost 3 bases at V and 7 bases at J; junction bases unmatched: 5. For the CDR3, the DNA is TGCGCCAGCAGCTCGACAGGGGACCGTGAAGCTTTCTTT. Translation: CASSSTGDREAFF.

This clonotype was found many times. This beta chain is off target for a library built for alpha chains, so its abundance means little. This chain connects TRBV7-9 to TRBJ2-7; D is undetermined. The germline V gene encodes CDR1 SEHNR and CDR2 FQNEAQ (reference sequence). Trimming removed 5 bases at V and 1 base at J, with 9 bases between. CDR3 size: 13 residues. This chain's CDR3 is CASSPDTSYEQYF. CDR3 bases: TGTGCCAGCAGCCCTGACACGTCCTACGAGCAGTACTTC.

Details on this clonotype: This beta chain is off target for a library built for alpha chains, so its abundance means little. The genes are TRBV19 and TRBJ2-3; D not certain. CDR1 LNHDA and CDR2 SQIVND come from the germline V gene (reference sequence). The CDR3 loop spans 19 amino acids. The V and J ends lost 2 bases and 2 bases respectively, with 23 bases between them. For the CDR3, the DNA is TGTGCCAGTAGTATAAAGGCCGGTGGACGAGTCCCACACACAGATACGCAGTATTTT. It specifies CASSIKAGGRVPHTDTQYF.

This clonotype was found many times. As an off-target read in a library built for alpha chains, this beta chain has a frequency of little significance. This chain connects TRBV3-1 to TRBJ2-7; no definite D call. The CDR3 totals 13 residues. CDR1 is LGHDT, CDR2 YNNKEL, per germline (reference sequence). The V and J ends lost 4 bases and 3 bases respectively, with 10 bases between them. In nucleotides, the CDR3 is TGTGCCAGCAGCCGGACCAAGAACTACGAGCAGTACTTC. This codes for CASSRTKNYEQYF.

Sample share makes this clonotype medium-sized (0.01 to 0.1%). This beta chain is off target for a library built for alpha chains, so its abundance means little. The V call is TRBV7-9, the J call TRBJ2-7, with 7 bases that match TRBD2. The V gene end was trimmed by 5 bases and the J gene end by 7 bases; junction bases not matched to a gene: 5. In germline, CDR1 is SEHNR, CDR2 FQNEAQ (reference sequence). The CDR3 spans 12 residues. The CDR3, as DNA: TGTGCCAGCAGCCCCTTGGGGGGGGAGCAGTACTTC. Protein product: CASSPLGGEQYF.

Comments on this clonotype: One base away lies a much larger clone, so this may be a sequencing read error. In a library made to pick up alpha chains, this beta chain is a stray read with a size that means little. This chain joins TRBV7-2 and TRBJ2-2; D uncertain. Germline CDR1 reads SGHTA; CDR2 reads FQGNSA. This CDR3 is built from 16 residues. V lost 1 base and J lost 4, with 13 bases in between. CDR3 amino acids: CASSLGWVQATGELFF. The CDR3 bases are TGTGCCAGCAGCTTAGGGTGGGTCCAAGCCACCGGGGAGCTGTTTTTT.

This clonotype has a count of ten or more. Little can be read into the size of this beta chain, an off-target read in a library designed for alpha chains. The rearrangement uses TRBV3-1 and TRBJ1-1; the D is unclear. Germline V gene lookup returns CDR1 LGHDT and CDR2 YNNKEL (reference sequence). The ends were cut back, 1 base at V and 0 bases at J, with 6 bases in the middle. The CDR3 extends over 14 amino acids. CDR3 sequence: CASSQAGMNTEAFF. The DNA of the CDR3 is TGTGCCAGCAGCCAAGCGGGCATGAACACTGAAGCTTTCTTT. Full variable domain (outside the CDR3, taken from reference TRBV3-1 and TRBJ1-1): DTAVSQTPKYLVTQMGNDKSIKCEQNLGHDTMYWYKQDSKKFLKIMFSYNNKELIINETVPNRFSPKSPDKAHLNLHINSLELGDSAVYFCASSQAGMNTEAFFGQGTRLTVV.

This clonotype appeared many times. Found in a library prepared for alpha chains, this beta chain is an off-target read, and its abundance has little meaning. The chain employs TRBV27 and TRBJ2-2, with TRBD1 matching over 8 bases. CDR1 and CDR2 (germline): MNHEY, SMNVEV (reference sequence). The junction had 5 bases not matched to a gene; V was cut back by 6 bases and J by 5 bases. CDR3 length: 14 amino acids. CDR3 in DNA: TGTGCCAGCAGAATACAGGGGGTTACCGGGGAGCTGTTTTTT. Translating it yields CASRIQGVTGELFF.

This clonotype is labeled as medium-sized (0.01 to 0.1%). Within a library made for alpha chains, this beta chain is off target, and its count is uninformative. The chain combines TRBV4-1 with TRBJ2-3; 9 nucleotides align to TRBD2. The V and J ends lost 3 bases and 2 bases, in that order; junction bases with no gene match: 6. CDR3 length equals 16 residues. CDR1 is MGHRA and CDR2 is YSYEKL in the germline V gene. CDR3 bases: TGCGCCAGCAGCCATCCGACTAGCGGCTACACAGATACGCAGTATTTT. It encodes CASSHPTSGYTDTQYF.

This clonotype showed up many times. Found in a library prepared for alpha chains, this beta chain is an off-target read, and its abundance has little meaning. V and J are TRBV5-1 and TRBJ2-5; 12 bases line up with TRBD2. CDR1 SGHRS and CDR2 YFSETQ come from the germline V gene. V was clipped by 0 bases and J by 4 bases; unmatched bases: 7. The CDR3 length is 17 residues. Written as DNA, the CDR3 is TGCGCCAGCAGCTTGGGACTAGCGGGGGCCCCTGGAGAGACCCAGTACTTC. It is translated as CASSLGLAGAPGETQYF.

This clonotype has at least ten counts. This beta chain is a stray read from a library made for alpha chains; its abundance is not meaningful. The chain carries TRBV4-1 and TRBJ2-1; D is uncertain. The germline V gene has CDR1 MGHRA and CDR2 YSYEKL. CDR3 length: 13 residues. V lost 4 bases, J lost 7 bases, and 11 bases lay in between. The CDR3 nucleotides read TGCGCCAGCAGCCCAAGGTGGCCGAATGAGCAGTTCTTC. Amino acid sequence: CASSPRWPNEQFF.

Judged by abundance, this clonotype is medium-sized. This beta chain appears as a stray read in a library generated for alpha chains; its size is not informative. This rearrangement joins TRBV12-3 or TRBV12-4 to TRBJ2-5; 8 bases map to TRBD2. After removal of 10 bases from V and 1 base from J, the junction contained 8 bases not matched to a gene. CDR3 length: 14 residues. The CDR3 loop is CATSREGGQETQYF. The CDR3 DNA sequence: TGTGCCACCTCCCGGGAGGGAGGCCAAGAGACCCAGTACTTC.

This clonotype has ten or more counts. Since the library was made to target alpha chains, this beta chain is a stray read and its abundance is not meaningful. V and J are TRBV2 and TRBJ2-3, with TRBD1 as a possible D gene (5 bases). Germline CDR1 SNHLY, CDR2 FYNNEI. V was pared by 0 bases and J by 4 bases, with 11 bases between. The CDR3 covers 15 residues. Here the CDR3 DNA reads TGTGCCAGCAGTGAAGCGACAGATATGGCAGATACGCAGTATTTT. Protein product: CASSEATDMADTQYF.

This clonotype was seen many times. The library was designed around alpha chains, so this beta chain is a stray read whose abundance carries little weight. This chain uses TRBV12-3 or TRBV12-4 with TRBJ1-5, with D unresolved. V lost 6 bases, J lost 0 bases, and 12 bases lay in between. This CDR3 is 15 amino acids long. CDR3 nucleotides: TGTGCCAGCAGCCTCTCCTCCCATAGCAATCAGCCCCAGCATTTT. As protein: CASSLSSHSNQPQHF.

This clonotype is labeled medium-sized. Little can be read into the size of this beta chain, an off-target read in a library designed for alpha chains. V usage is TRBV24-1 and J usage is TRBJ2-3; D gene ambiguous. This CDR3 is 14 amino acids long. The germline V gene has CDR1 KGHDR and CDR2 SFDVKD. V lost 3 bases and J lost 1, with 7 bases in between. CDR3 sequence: CATSDPTRTDTQYF. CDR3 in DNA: TGTGCCACCAGTGATCCTACACGCACAGATACGCAGTATTTT.

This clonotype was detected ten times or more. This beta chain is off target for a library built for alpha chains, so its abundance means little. CDR3 loop: CASSLARLAGEQFF. In nucleotides, the CDR3 is TGTGCCAGCAGCTTAGCGCGACTAGCCGGTGAGCAGTTCTTC. This chain uses TRBV7-2 with TRBJ2-1; 7 nucleotides agree with TRBD2. CDR1 SGHTA and CDR2 FQGNSA come from the germline V gene. This CDR3 is built from 14 residues. After removal of 0 bases from V and 9 bases from J, the junction contained 5 bases not matched to a gene.